These 32 T cell receptor beta chains came from one sample sequenced in a study of cytotoxic CD8 clonotypes in ibrutinib-treated CLL. TCRdb's copy holds only in-frame clones and misses some; the assay was immunoSEQ multiplex PCR. The table has just over 200,000 clones, roughly 73% seen once. Sequencing was performed on PBMCs, taken after 12 months of ibrutinib treatment. The receptors originated from a human donor with chronic lymphocytic leukemia.

The chain employs TRBV11-2 and TRBJ2-7; D is unresolved. Germline V gene sequence: CDR1 SGHAT, CDR2 FQNNGV. This CDR3 is 15 amino acids long. V gave up 1 base and J gave up 2 bases, with 12 bases separating them. The CDR3 DNA reads TGTGCCAGCAGCTTAGTTTGGACGGGTACCTACGAGCAGTACTTC. Translating gives CASSLVWTGTYEQYF.

The chain joins TRBV4-2 to TRBJ1-2; no clear D gene. Deletions cut 0 bases from V and 3 bases from J, with 14 bases between. Germline V gene lookup returns CDR1 LGHNA and CDR2 YNFKEQ. The CDR3 is 16 residues long. CDR3: CASSQEPTLGYYGYTF. The CDR3 DNA reads TGTGCCAGCAGCCAAGAACCCACATTGGGCTACTATGGCTACACCTTC.

The chain uses TRBV27 and TRBJ2-1, with 10 bases matching TRBD2. Germline CDR1 and CDR2: MNHEY and SMNVEV (reference sequence). The CDR3 has 14 amino acids. V lost 9 bases, J lost 2 bases, and 4 bases stayed unmatched. The CDR3 DNA sequence: TGTGCCAGTAAACTAGCGGGAACCTACAATGAGCAGTTCTTC. Protein: CASKLAGTYNEQFF.

The gene calls are TRBV6-5 and TRBJ2-7; TRBD1 matches at 9 bases. The germline V gene encodes CDR1 MNHEY and CDR2 SVGAGI. CDR3 length: 12 residues. Trimming at V came to 6 bases and at J to 3 bases, leaving 0 bases not matched to a gene. The CDR3 is CASRDRGYEQYF. CDR3 coding DNA: TGTGCCAGCAGGGACAGGGGCTACGAGCAGTACTTC.

Details on this clone: No DNA is shown, since the ends of the CDR3 on it are uncertain; the CDR3 is the one TCRdb lists. This rearrangement joins TRBV6-5 to TRBJ2-3; the table calls TRBD1, which could not be checked here. The CDR3 length equals 14 residues, ends included. Per the germline V gene, CDR1 is MNHEY and CDR2 is SVGAGI. The CDR3 loop is CASRPGQGIFWQYF.

The rearrangement uses TRBV21-1 and TRBJ1-5; the table's TRBD1 call for D was not verified on the DNA. TRBV21-1 counts as a pseudogene. The CDR3 runs to 17 residues. The chain's CDR3 is CASSKALPRAFNQPQHF. The CDR3 coding sequence is TGTGCCAGCAGCAAAGCGCTCCCCAGGGCCTTTAATCAGCCCCAGCATTTT.

The gene calls are TRBV19 and TRBJ1-2; a possible D gene is TRBD1 (5 bases). CDR3 length: 18 residues. Germline CDR1 is LNHDA and CDR2 is SQIVND (reference sequence). V was cut by 3 bases and J by 2 bases, with 22 bases left in between. CDR3 sequence reads: CASSINNGASPLNYGYTF. The CDR3 coding sequence is TGTGCCAGTAGTATTAACAACGGGGCCTCCCCATTAAACTATGGCTACACCTTC.

The chain carries TRBV10-3 and TRBJ2-2, with D perhaps TRBD1 or TRBD2 (6 bases each). Germline lookup yields CDR1 ENHRY and CDR2 SYGVKD. V gave up 10 bases and J gave up 5 bases, with 17 bases separating them. CDR3 size: 14 residues. As DNA, the CDR3 is TGTGCCACTGTTCAAGGGGGGTCAACCGGGGAGCTGTTTTTT. Its protein product is CATVQGGSTGELFF.

The rearrangement joins TRBV2 to TRBJ1-6, with a possible D match to TRBD1 (5 bases). The CDR3 length is 14 residues. With 4 bases removed from V and 9 bases from J, the gap between germline ends came to 13 bases. Germline lookup yields CDR1 SNHLY and CDR2 FYNNEI. The CDR3, as DNA: TGTGCCAGCAGTGTTGAGGGGCGACGTTCACCCCTCCACTTT. Translated, it gives CASSVEGRRSPLHF.

This clone was detected many times. The rearrangement links TRBV4-1 to TRBJ1-6; a weak D match, TRBD1 (6 bases). The germline V and J ends were trimmed by 3 bases and 13 bases, with 19 bases remaining between them. Germline CDR1 MGHRA, CDR2 YSYEKL. The CDR3 is 15 residues long. The CDR3 loop reads CASSHSKGDIGPLHF. The CDR3 region has the DNA TGCGCCAGCAGCCACTCAAAAGGGGACATAGGGCCCCTCCACTTT.

In its sample, this clone was seen once. The chain recombines TRBV9 with TRBJ1-5, with a possible D match to TRBD1 (5 bases). V was clipped by 5 bases and J by 6 bases, with 21 bases between them. The CDR3 covers 16 residues. The germline V gene encodes CDR1 SGDLS and CDR2 YYNGEE. The CDR3 DNA reads as TGTGCCAGCAGTCTCGGTCGGGGGGAGCTGGGTCAGCCCCAGCATTTT. Translation: CASSLGRGELGQPQHF.

This clone occurred a few times. V and J are TRBV6-5 and TRBJ2-7, with 9 bases matching TRBD1. V shed 8 bases and J 13 bases; nucleotides not matched to a gene: 9. The germline V gene encodes CDR1 MNHEY and CDR2 SVGAGI. The CDR3 has 11 residues. The CDR3 DNA sequence: TGTGCCAGCCTGACCAGGGACAGGGCATACTTC. This codes for CASLTRDRAYF.

The CDR3 reads CASSLDRYNQPQHF. CDR3 DNA sequence: TGTGCCAGCAGCCTAGACAGGTACAATCAGCCCCAGCATTTT. The V and J genes are TRBV6-1 and TRBJ1-5; D is possibly TRBD1 (6 bases). There are 14 residues in the CDR3. V shed 6 bases and J shed 3 bases, with 12 bases lying between them. Germline V gene lookup returns CDR1 MNHNS and CDR2 SASEGT.

DNA for the CDR3: TGTGCCAGCAATGTTGGGGGAGGTGAAAAACTGTTTTTT. Encoded protein: CASNVGGGEKLFF. This chain connects TRBV28 to TRBJ1-4; TRBD1 might be the D (5 bases). V dropped 7 bases and J dropped 7 bases, with 13 bases sitting between them. Germline loops: CDR1 MDHEN, CDR2 SYDVKM. The CDR3 covers 13 residues.

The chain employs TRBV5-1 and TRBJ2-3; unclear D gene. Germline CDR1 is SGHRS and CDR2 is YFSETQ. The CDR3 contains 14 residues. Trimming stripped 5 bases from V and 0 bases from J, with 10 bases between. CDR3 coding DNA: TGCGCCAGCAGACCGGACGGGAGCACAGATACGCAGTATTTT. As protein: CASRPDGSTDTQYF.

The chain employs TRBV6-5 and TRBJ1-1; tentative D call: TRBD1 (6 bases). CDR1 is MNHEY and CDR2 is SVGAGI in the germline V gene. This CDR3 has 14 residues. Trimming removed 6 bases from V and 1 base from J, with 12 bases in between. The CDR3 region has the DNA TGTGCCAGCAGACCAGGGGTTGCGAACACTGAAGCTTTCTTT. Its translation is CASRPGVANTEAFF.

This clone appeared a few times. The chain carries TRBV18 and TRBJ1-1; unclear D gene. The V gene lost 4 bases and the J gene lost 6 bases, with 6 bases spanning the gap. Germline lookup yields CDR1 KGHSH and CDR2 LQKENI. The CDR3 runs 11 residues. CDR3 nucleotide sequence: TGTGCCAGCTCACGAGAGGCTGAAGCTTTCTTT. It codes for CASSREAEAFF.

This clone has only a few counts. The genes are TRBV7-9 and TRBJ2-1; D not certain. The ends were cut back, 2 bases at V and 10 bases at J, with 12 bases in the middle. The length of the CDR3 is 13 residues. Germline V gene sequence: CDR1 SEHNR, CDR2 FQNEAQ (reference sequence). In nucleotides, the CDR3 is TGTGCCAGCAGCTTAAGGGAACGAAGAGAGCAGTTCTTC. This codes for CASSLRERREQFF. The variable domain in full, completed from reference TRBV7-9 and TRBJ2-1, reads DTGVSQNPRHKITKRGQNVTFRCDPISEHNRLYWYRQTLGQGPEFLTYFQNEAQLEKSRLLSDRFSAERPKGSFSTLEIQRTEQGDSAMYLCASSLRERREQFFGPGTRLTVL.

This chain connects TRBV29-1 to TRBJ1-1; TRBD1 might be the D (5 bases). Looked up from germline, CDR1 is SQVTM and CDR2 is ANQGSEA. V lost 0 bases to trimming and J lost 6 bases, with 17 bases between them. This CDR3 has 15 residues. The DNA for the CDR3 is TGCAGCGTTGAAGACTCCGAGAGGGGTTCCGCTGAAGCTTTCTTT. Its protein is CSVEDSERGSAEAFF. The entire variable domain, with the rest obtained from reference TRBV29-1 and TRBJ1-1, is as follows: SAVISQKPSRDICQRGTSLTIQCQVDSQVTMMFWYRQQPGQSLTLIATANQGSEATYESGFVIDKFPISRPNLTFSTLTVSNMSPEDSSIYLCSVEDSERGSAEAFFGQGTRLTVV.

The V call is TRBV10-3, the J call TRBJ2-5; D perhaps matches TRBD2 (6 bases). CDR1 and CDR2 (germline): ENHRY, SYGVKD. The CDR3 contains 10 residues. Trimming took 11 bases from V and 4 from J, leaving 8 bases between them. The DNA of the CDR3 is TGTGCCTCCGGGGGAGAGACCCAGTACTTC. Its translation: CASGGETQYF.

For this clone: Other nucleotide sequences in the sample specify the same CDR3. The chain is built from TRBV28 and TRBJ1-3; unclear D gene. Germline loops: CDR1 MDHEN, CDR2 SYDVKM. Trimming shortened V by 6 bases and J by 2 bases, and 5 bases separated the two germline ends. The CDR3 totals 12 residues. CDR3 sequence reads: CASSRAGNTIYF. DNA for the CDR3: TGTGCCAGCAGCAGAGCTGGAAACACCATATATTTT.

This clone has just one count. The J gene is TRBJ1-4, the V gene TRBV6-1; 8 nucleotides match TRBD1. The length of the CDR3 is 15 residues. Losses at the gene ends were 8 bases for V and 3 bases for J; bases not matched to a gene: 8. Germline CDR1 and CDR2: MNHNS and SASEGT. CDR3 amino acids: CASSGGPAPNEKLFF. DNA of the CDR3: TGTGCCAGCTCAGGGGGCCCCGCGCCTAATGAAAAACTGTTTTTT.

Concerning this clone: One end of the junction is discordant with germline, which a read error may explain. The V call is TRBV7-7, the J call TRBJ2-1; D gene unclear. CDR3 length: 14 residues. From germline, CDR1 is SSHAT and CDR2 FNYEAQ (reference sequence). DNA of the CDR3: TGTGCTAGCAGTAGGACCCAAGACACCAATGAGCAGTTCTTC. It yields the protein CASSRTQDTNEQFF.

This chain joins TRBV7-9 and TRBJ1-3; no clear D gene. The germline V and J ends were trimmed by 5 bases and 0 bases, with 14 bases remaining between them. This CDR3 has 16 amino acids. Looked up from germline, CDR1 is SEHNR and CDR2 is FQNEAQ (reference sequence). The chain's CDR3 is CASSKDPTLSGNTIYF. The CDR3 DNA sequence: TGTGCCAGCAGCAAGGATCCAACTCTCTCTGGAAACACCATATATTTT.

The genes are TRBV18 and TRBJ1-3; 8 nucleotides line up with TRBD1. J gave up 4 bases and V 2 bases, and 7 bases lay outside the gene matches. Germline CDR1 is KGHSH and CDR2 is LQKENI. This CDR3 comprises 16 residues. The CDR3 region is CASSPAAGGEGNTIYF. The CDR3 coding sequence is TGTGCCAGCTCACCAGCGGCAGGGGGCGAAGGAAACACCATATATTTT.

The chain joins TRBV19 to TRBJ2-3; 7 bases map to TRBD2. V dropped 2 bases and J dropped 4; count of bases not matched to a gene: 9. In germline, CDR1 is LNHDA, CDR2 SQIVND (reference sequence). CDR3 length equals 16 residues. CDR3 region: CASSITPGGRADTQYF. CDR3 DNA sequence: TGTGCCAGTAGTATAACCCCGGGGGGTCGCGCAGATACGCAGTATTTT.

This chain joins TRBV5-1 and TRBJ1-2; TRBD1 matches at 7 bases. In germline, CDR1 is SGHRS, CDR2 YFSETQ. V dropped 0 bases and J dropped 2; count of bases not matched to a gene: 1. The CDR3 covers 14 residues. The CDR3 region is CASSLDRGNYGYTF. DNA of the CDR3: TGCGCCAGCAGCTTGGACAGGGGAAACTATGGCTACACCTTC.

The chain is built from TRBV6-5 and TRBJ1-2, with D possibly matching TRBD1 (6 bases). Germline loops: CDR1 MNHEY, CDR2 SVGAGI. Deletions cut 11 bases from V and 3 bases from J, with 16 bases between. This CDR3 spans 13 amino acids. CDR3 region: CAVFGGGHYGYTF. CDR3 in DNA: TGTGCCGTGTTTGGAGGGGGACACTATGGCTACACCTTC.

The V call is TRBV7-9, the J call TRBJ2-3; D ambiguous. Trimming took off 1 base at V and 10 bases at J, with 15 bases between the two ends. The CDR3 has 14 amino acids. Germline V gene data show CDR1 as SEHNR and CDR2 as FQNEAQ (reference sequence). This CDR3 is CASSLGFETDAQYF. The DNA of the CDR3 is TGTGCCAGCAGCTTAGGATTCGAGACCGACGCGCAGTATTTT.

This clone was observed a single time. V usage is TRBV6-1 and J usage is TRBJ1-1, with a weak D call TRBD1 (6 bases). V gave up 7 bases and J gave up 0 bases, with 9 bases separating them. The CDR3 has 13 residues. Germline CDR1 MNHNS, CDR2 SASEGT. CDR3 residues: CASIWTVNTEAFF. The CDR3 DNA reads as TGTGCCAGCATTTGGACAGTGAACACTGAAGCTTTCTTT.

The V and J genes are TRBV11-2 and TRBJ1-2; tentative D call: TRBD1 (5 bases). With 0 bases removed from V and 4 bases from J, the gap between germline ends came to 6 bases. CDR3 length: 13 residues. CDR1 and CDR2 from the germline V gene are SGHAT and FQNNGV. The CDR3 nucleotides read TGTGCCAGCAGCTTAGATAGGGGCTATGGCTACACCTTC. As protein: CASSLDRGYGYTF.

This chain uses TRBV7-8 with TRBJ2-7; the match to TRBD1 covers 7 bases. Germline loops: CDR1 SGHVS, CDR2 FQNEAQ. The CDR3 consists of 15 residues. After removal of 4 bases from V and 1 base from J, the junction contained 7 bases not matched to a gene. The CDR3 DNA reads TGTGCCAGCAGCTCTAAAAGGGACAGATCCTACGAGCAGTACTTC. Residues: CASSSKRDRSYEQYF.